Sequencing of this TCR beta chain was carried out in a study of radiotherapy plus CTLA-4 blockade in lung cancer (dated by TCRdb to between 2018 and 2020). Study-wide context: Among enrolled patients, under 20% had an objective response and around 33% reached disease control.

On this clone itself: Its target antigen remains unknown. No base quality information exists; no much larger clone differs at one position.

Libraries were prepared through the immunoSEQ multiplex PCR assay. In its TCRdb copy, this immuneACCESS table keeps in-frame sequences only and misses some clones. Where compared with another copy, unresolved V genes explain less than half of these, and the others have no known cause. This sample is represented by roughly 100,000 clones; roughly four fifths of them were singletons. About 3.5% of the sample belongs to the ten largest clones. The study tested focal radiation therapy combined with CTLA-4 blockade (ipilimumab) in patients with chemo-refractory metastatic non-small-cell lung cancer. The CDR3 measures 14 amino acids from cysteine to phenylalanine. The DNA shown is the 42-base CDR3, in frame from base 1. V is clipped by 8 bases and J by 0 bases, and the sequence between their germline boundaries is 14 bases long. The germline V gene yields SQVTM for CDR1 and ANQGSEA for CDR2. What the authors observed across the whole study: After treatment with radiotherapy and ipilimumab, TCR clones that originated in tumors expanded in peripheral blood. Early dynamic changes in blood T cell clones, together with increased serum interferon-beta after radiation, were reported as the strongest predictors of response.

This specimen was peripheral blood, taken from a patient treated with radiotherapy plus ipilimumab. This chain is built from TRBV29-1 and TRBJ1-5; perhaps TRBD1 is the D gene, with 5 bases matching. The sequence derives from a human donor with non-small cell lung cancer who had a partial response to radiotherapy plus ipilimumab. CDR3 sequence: CSFCGTDSNQPQHF. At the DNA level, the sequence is TGCAGCTTTTGCGGGACGGATAGCAATCAGCCCCAGCATTTT.